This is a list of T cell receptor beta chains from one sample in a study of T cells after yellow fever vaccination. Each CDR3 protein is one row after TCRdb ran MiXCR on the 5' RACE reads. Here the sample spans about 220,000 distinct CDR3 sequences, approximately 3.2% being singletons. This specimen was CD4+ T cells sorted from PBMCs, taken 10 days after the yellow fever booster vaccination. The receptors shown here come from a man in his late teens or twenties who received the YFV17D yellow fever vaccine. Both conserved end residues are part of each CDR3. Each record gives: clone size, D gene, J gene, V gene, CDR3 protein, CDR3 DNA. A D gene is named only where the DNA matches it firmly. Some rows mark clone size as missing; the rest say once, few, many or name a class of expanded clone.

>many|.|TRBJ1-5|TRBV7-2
CASSHSYSNQPQHF
TGTGCCAGCAGCCACTCGTATAGCAATCAGCCCCAGCATTTT
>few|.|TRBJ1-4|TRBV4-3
CASSQEWGKLFF
TGCGCCAGCAGCCAAGAGTGGGGGAAACTGTTTTTT
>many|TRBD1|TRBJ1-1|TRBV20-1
CSASSHRGGTEAFF
TGCAGTGCTTCTAGCCACAGGGGAGGCACTGAAGCTTTCTTT
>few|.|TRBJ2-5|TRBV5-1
CASSRGEVVVETQYF
TGCGCCAGCAGTAGGGGCGAGGTTGTGGTCGAGACCCAGTACTTC
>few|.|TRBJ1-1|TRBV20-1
CSAPGAGATEAFF
TGCAGTGCTCCAGGGGCGGGGGCCACTGAAGCTTTCTTT
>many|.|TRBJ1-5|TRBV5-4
CASSPGEGSNQPQHF
TGTGCCAGCAGCCCGGGAGAGGGAAGCAATCAGCCCCAGCATTTT
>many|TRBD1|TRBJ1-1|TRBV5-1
CASGTGANTEAFF
TGCGCCAGCGGGACAGGGGCTAACACTGAAGCTTTCTTT
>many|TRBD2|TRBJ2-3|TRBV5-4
CASSLGLAGGRDTQYF
TGTGCCAGCAGCTTGGGACTAGCGGGGGGACGAGATACGCAGTATTTT
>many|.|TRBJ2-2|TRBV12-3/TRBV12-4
CASSSAAGELFF
TGTGCCAGCAGTTCCGCGGCCGGGGAGCTGTTTTTT
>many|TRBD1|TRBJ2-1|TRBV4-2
CASSQGWTGGDEQFF
TGTGCCAGCAGCCAAGGGTGGACAGGCGGAGATGAGCAGTTCTTC
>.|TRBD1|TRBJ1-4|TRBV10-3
CAIRGDRGSTNEKLFF
TGTGCCATCAGGGGCGACAGGGGCTCAACTAATGAAAAACTGTTTTTT
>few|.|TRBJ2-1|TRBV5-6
CASSLPVGIDNEQFF
TGTGCCAGCAGCTTACCCGTCGGGATTGACAATGAGCAGTTCTTC
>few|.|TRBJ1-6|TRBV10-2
CASGRGLDSPLHF
TGCGCCAGCGGTAGGGGCCTGGATTCACCCCTCCACTTT
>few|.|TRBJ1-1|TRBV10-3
CAISGLSEDTEAFF
TGTGCCATCAGTGGTCTCAGCGAGGACACTGAAGCTTTCTTT
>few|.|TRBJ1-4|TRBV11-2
CASSLYQGPNEKLFF
TGTGCCAGCAGCTTATATCAGGGTCCTAATGAAAAACTGTTTTTT
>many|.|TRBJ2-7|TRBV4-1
CASSQDRVDYEQYF
TGCGCCAGCAGCCAAGACAGGGTAGACTACGAGCAGTACTTC
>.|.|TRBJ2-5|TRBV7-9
CASSSPVRETQYF
TGTGCCAGCAGCTCTCCCGTCAGGGAGACCCAGTACTTC
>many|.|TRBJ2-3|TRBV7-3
CASSFFRAQYF
TGTGCCAGCAGCTTTTTTAGAGCGCAGTATTTT
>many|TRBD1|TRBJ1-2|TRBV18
CASSIGTGIDGYTF
TGTGCCAGCTCCATTGGGACAGGGATCGATGGCTACACCTTC
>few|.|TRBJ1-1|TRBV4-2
CASSRGSGGNTEAFF
TGTGCCAGCAGCCGCGGATCGGGGGGGAACACTGAAGCTTTCTTT
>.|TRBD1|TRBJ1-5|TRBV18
CASSPPTGGNGPQHF
TGTGCCAGCTCACCACCCACAGGGGGCAATGGCCCCCAGCATTTT
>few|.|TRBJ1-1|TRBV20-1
CSSRGHPNTEAFF
TGCAGTTCCCGAGGACATCCGAACACTGAAGCTTTCTTT